The rows below give T cell receptor beta chains drawn from one sample of a study of regulatory T cells in long-lasting Graves disease. TCRdb processed the multiplex PCR reads anew with MiXCR; each CDR3 protein has one entry. The sample lists a few hundred thousand distinct CDR3 sequences; 20% to 25% were seen once. The sequenced sample was peripheral blood mononuclear cells (PBMCs), obtained at new diagnosis, from a patient treated with antithyroid drugs. The origin of the receptors is a female donor with Graves disease. Both conserved end residues are part of each CDR3. The D gene is left open where the match is weak. Some rows have no size entry. The others give once, few or many, or a class for an expanded clone.

few TRBJ1-5 15 TRBV19 TRBD1 TGTGCCAGTTCAATACAGGGGGCGAACAATCAGCCCCAGCATTTT CASSIQGANNQPQHF
many TRBJ2-2 13 TRBV28 TRBD1 TGTGCCACAGACAGGGTACCAGCCGGGGAGCTGTTTTTT CATDRVPAGELFF
many TRBJ2-1 17 TRBV27 . TGTGCCAGCAGTTCTCTTAGGGGCGGTGGTTCCTACAATGAGCAGTTCTTC CASSSLRGGGSYNEQFF
many TRBJ2-6 16 TRBV5-1 . TGCGCCAGCAGCCCGAGGTTGGGTCCTGGGGCCAACGTCCTGACTTTC CASSPRLGPGANVLTF
. TRBJ2-4 13 TRBV5-6 . TGTGCCAGCAGCTCAAACCAGAGATCCATTCAGTACTTC CASSSNQRSIQYF
many TRBJ1-4 15 TRBV7-2 . TGTGCCAGCAGCTATACGGGGCAGGGTTATGAAAAACTGTTTTTT CASSYTGQGYEKLFF
many TRBJ2-1 15 TRBV7-9 TRBD2 TGTGCCAGCAGCTTAGCTAGCGGGAGGGCCAATGAGCAGTTCTTC CASSLASGRANEQFF
many TRBJ2-2 17 TRBV7-9 TRBD2 TGTGCCAGCAGCTTAGCAGCGGGAGGCCTCGGAGGGGGGGAGCTGTTTTTT CASSLAAGGLGGGELFF
many TRBJ1-2 14 TRBV5-1 . TGCGCCAGCAGTTATGGGCCCGGGGCCTATGGCTACACCTTC CASSYGPGAYGYTF
many TRBJ2-3 17 TRBV7-9 . TGTGCCAGCAGCCCGGGGTGGGGAGCCCCTAGCACAGATACGCAGTATTTT CASSPGWGAPSTDTQYF
many TRBJ1-1 11 TRBV29-1 . TGCAGCGTTCCCGTGGGAAATCTTGCTTTCTTT CSVPVGNLAFF
. TRBJ2-7 17 TRBV19 TRBD2 TGTGCCAGTAGCCCGCGGGGGCTAGCGGGAGTTGGTAACGAGCAGTACTTC CASSPRGLAGVGNEQYF
many TRBJ2-7 14 TRBV2 . TGTGCCAGCAGTGTGAAGGGAAAGATCTACGAGCAGTACTTC CASSVKGKIYEQYF
many TRBJ2-2 13 TRBV5-5 . TGTGCCAGCAGCCCCGGACGGACCGGGGAGCTGTTTTTT CASSPGRTGELFF
once TRBJ1-1 14 TRBV6-1 . TGTGCCAGCAGTGATGTGACTCAGAACACTGAAGCTTTCTTT CASSDVTQNTEAFF
few TRBJ2-1 15 TRBV19 TRBD2 TGTGCCAGTAATTACGGGACTAGGCCTTACAATGAGCAGTTCTTC CASNYGTRPYNEQFF
. TRBJ2-2 14 TRBV2 . TGTGCCAGCAGTCGGGACCTTAACACCGGGGAGCTGTTTTTT CASSRDLNTGELFF
many TRBJ1-2 14 TRBV7-2 . TGTGCCAGCAGCTCTCCTGGGGGCGGCTATGGCTACACCTTC CASSSPGGGYGYTF
many TRBJ2-3 15 TRBV28 TRBD2 TGTGCCAGCAGTCCATCTGGACTAGGCGCAGATACGCAGTATTTT CASSPSGLGADTQYF
. TRBJ1-2 15 TRBV29-1 TRBD1 TGCAGCGTTGAATGGTGGGACAGAGCTAACTATGGCTACACCTTC CSVEWWDRANYGYTF
many TRBJ2-3 15 TRBV6-2/TRBV6-3 . TGTGCCAGCAGTTACTCGTCCGGGACTACAGATACGCAGTATTTT CASSYSSGTTDTQYF
many TRBJ1-2 16 TRBV18 TRBD1 TGTGCCAGCTCACCGATCGGGACAGGGGACAACTATGGCTACACCTTC CASSPIGTGDNYGYTF
many TRBJ2-7 14 TRBV18 . TGTGCCAGCTCCCCCCGGGACGGAGTGCACGAGCAGTACTTC CASSPRDGVHEQYF
many TRBJ2-1 16 TRBV5-1 TRBD1 TGCGCCAGCAGCTTGGGAGGACAGGGAAATGTGAATGAGCAGTTCTTC CASSLGGQGNVNEQFF
few TRBJ2-5 15 TRBV5-6 TRBD2 TGTGCCAGCAGCTCTGACGGGACTACTGAAGAGACCCAGTACTTC CASSSDGTTEETQYF
many TRBJ2-5 17 TRBV6-2/TRBV6-3 TRBD2 TGTGCCAGCAGCTCAACACCGGGACTAGCGGTCCAAGAGACCCAGTACTTC CASSSTPGLAVQETQYF
many TRBJ2-1 14 TRBV20-1 . TGCAGTGCTAGAGATCCGAACAGGGAAGATGAGCAGTTCTTC CSARDPNREDEQFF
. TRBJ1-5 15 TRBV19 . TGTGCCAGTAGTTTGAGGGGGGCGCCTAATCAGCCCCAGCATTTT CASSLRGAPNQPQHF
many TRBJ2-7 15 TRBV24-1 TRBD1 TGTGCCACCAGTGATCGGGGACAGGGCTCCTACGAGCAGTACTTC CATSDRGQGSYEQYF